Each of the 10 T cell receptor beta chains below was sequenced from the same sample in a study of blood T cell repertoires in COVID-19. Generated by immunoSEQ multiplex PCR, the TCRdb table keeps only in-frame clones and is missing some. The table has fewer than 250,000 clones, 84% seen once. Sequencing used PBMCs or T cells enriched from blood (not recorded which). Every receptor here comes from a woman in her twenties or thirties who had been exposed to COVID-19.

This chain uses TRBV3-1 (or the pseudogene TRBV3-2) with TRBJ1-2, with a possible D match to TRBD1 (5 bases). Germline V gene lookup returns CDR1 LGHDT and CDR2 YNNKEL (reference sequence). The CDR3 runs 14 residues. V lost 8 bases and J lost 3, with 16 bases in between. CDR3 nucleotides: TGTGCCAGCTCTGAACTCGGGGGGGACTATGGCTACACCTTC. It translates to CASSELGGDYGYTF.

The chain employs TRBV20-1 and TRBJ1-5; D unclear. The CDR3 has 11 residues. Germline V gives CDR1 DFQATT, CDR2 SNEGSKA (reference sequence). Trimming pared 7 bases from V and 4 bases from J, leaving 8 bases between. In DNA form, the CDR3 reads TGCAGTGGGACGGGGAATCAGCCCCAGCATTTT. It is translated as CSGTGNQPQHF.

A single count supports this clone. CDR3 sequence (DNA): TGTGCCAGCAAGATGGCGGGGGGCCGTGCAGATACGCAGTATTTT. As protein: CASKMAGGRADTQYF. This chain links TRBV7-8 with TRBJ2-3; 8 bases are a match to TRBD2. Trimming at V came to 7 bases and at J to 4 bases, leaving 10 bases not matched to a gene. Germline lookup yields CDR1 SGHVS and CDR2 FQNEAQ. The CDR3 extends over 15 amino acids.

The rearrangement joins TRBV7-9 to TRBJ1-1; a weak D match, TRBD1 (6 bases). The CDR3 consists of 14 residues. V lost 4 bases, J lost 6 bases, and 15 bases lay in between. Per germline, CDR1 SEHNR and CDR2 FQNEAQ (reference sequence). CDR3: CASSSLAGGPEAFF. CDR3 nucleotide sequence: TGTGCCAGCAGCTCCCTCGCCGGGGGGCCTGAAGCTTTCTTT.

The V call is TRBV7-8, the J call TRBJ1-3, with D maybe TRBD1 (6 bases). Trimming pared 1 base from V and 0 bases from J, leaving 13 bases between. Germline CDR1 SGHVS, CDR2 FQNEAQ. CDR3 length equals 17 residues. CDR3 amino acids: CASSLVRGGPSGNTIYF. The CDR3 DNA reads as TGTGCCAGCAGCTTAGTTAGGGGGGGTCCCTCTGGAAACACCATATATTTT. The whole variable domain, filled in from reference TRBV7-8 and TRBJ1-3, reads GAGVSQSPRYKVAKRGQDVALRCDPISGHVSLFWYQQALGQGPEFLTYFQNEAQLDKSGLPSDRFFAERPEGSVSTLKIQRTQQEDSAVYLCASSLVRGGPSGNTIYFGEGSWLTVV.

V gene TRBV7-2 combines with J gene TRBJ1-1; 7 nucleotides agree with TRBD1. The length of the CDR3 is 13 residues. The V segment lost 3 bases and the J segment 4 bases; nucleotides outside the gene matches: 2. The V gene's germline CDR1 is SGHTA and CDR2 FQGNSA. The CDR3 is CASSFQGGTEAFF. The CDR3 nucleotides read TGTGCCAGCAGCTTCCAGGGGGGCACTGAAGCTTTCTTT.

The gene calls are TRBV27 and TRBJ1-6, with 7 bases lining up with TRBD1. CDR1 is MNHEY and CDR2 is SMNVEV in the germline V gene (reference sequence). The junction had 2 bases not matched to a gene; V was cut back by 6 bases and J by 3 bases. The CDR3 sequence is 14 residues long. DNA for the CDR3: TGTGCCAGCAGCCGACAGGGCTATAATTCACCCCTCCACTTT. Its translation: CASSRQGYNSPLHF.

The chain recombines TRBV18 with TRBJ1-3; D uncertain. Germline CDR1 is KGHSH and CDR2 is LQKENI. Trimming took 4 bases from V and 0 from J, leaving 16 bases between them. The length of the CDR3 is 17 residues. The CDR3 spells CASSRSPTKNSGNTIYF. For the CDR3, the DNA is TGTGCCAGCTCACGGAGTCCGACCAAAAACTCTGGAAACACCATATATTTT.

This chain uses TRBV15 with TRBJ1-1; D unresolved. The CDR3 consists of 14 residues. Germline V gene data show CDR1 as LNHNV and CDR2 as YYDKDF (reference sequence). Trimming took 0 bases from V and 6 from J, leaving 11 bases between them. The CDR3 DNA follows: TGTGCCACCAGCAGAGATACCCACGGGGCTGAAGCTTTCTTT. The encoded protein is CATSRDTHGAEAFF.

This clone was counted only a few times. The chain carries TRBV7-9 and TRBJ1-1; 9 nucleotides match TRBD1. The CDR3 has 15 amino acids. The germline gives CDR1 SEHNR, CDR2 FQNEAQ (reference sequence). Trimming at V came to 5 bases and at J to 7 bases, leaving 11 bases not matched to a gene. CDR3 protein: CASSMDRGPLSEAFF. For the CDR3, the DNA is TGTGCCAGCAGCATGGACAGGGGTCCGCTTAGTGAAGCTTTCTTT. The whole variable domain, filled in from reference TRBV7-9 and TRBJ1-1, reads DTGVSQNPRHKITKRGQNVTFRCDPISEHNRLYWYRQTLGQGPEFLTYFQNEAQLEKSRLLSDRFSAERPKGSFSTLEIQRTEQGDSAMYLCASSMDRGPLSEAFFGQGTRLTVV.